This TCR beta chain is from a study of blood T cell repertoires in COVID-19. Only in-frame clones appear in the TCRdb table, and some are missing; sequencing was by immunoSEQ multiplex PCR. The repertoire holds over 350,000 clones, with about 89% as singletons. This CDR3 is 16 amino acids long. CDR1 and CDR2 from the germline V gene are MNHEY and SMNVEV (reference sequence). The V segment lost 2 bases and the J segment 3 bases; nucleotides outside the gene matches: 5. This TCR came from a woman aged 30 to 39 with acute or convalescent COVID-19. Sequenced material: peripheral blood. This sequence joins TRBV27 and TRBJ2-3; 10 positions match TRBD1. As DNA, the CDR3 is TGTGCCAGCAGTTTAACGGGACAGGGGTTAACAGATACGCAGTATTTT. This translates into CASSLTGQGLTDTQYF.